This TCR beta chain was recorded in a study of blood T cell repertoires in COVID-19 (dated by TCRdb to the early 2020s). About the investigation overall: Samples from collaborators originated in the United States, Italy and Spain and spanned both the acute and convalescent phases of COVID-19. The repertoires were made available in a free public database intended to serve as a resource for research on the immune response to SARS-CoV-2. Deeply sampled blood TCRbeta repertoires from subjects exposed to, actively infected with, or recovered from COVID-19 were included in the dataset. HLA class I and class II types, where available, came from metadata supplied by the sample provider rather than from assay-based typing. The prospective study material was composed of cDNA or gDNA derived from T cells, B-cell-depleted T cells, or PBMCs. The samples were drawn from two sources: the first 160 participants of the ongoing ImmuneRACE study, and approximately 1,300 subjects contributed by 6 global collaborators. Nearly every sample came with metadata listing a de-identified subject ID, COVID-19 status, age in years and sex. Results and caveats for the whole study, not just this receptor: The amount of clinical and demographic metadata varied by source and participant and was provided uncurated.

A word on this clone: Its antigen has not been determined. No qualities accompany the bases; no much larger clone lies one base away.

TCRbeta CDR3 regions were amplified from genomic DNA by means of the immunoSEQ Assay, a bias-controlled multiplex PCR. From the authors' description of their analysis: The number of nucleated cells in each sample was estimated from the amplification of reference gene primers within the assay. To quantify the absolute abundance of each unique TCRbeta CDR3 rearrangement, sequence reads were collapsed and filtered. For each sample, productive Simpson clonality was calculated as the square root of Simpson's diversity index across productive rearrangements. This immuneACCESS table, as held by TCRdb, lists in-frame sequences with V and J called but not all clones. Of the missing ones, under half trace to an unresolved V gene in checked studies; the others have no known cause. V and J calls and clone size are as listed in that table; D and trimming were resolved from the DNA. The sample data list 150,000 or so clones, and about 79% of these were observed just once. The biggest ten clones account for approximately 2.9% of the sample.

The collaborating institutions used their own protocols to collect whole blood in K2EDTA tubes. For TCRbeta analysis, collaborator samples were shipped as frozen whole blood, as isolated PBMCs, or as DNA extracted from either sample type. The sequencing sample was made of peripheral blood. The TCR originated in a woman of 80 years or more with acute or convalescent COVID-19.

The nucleotides read TGTGCCAGCAGCTTAGGGCAGGGGAACCATGAGCAGTTCTTC. Its translation reads: CASSLGQGNHEQFF. The sequence joins TRBV7-2 to TRBJ2-1, with TRBD1 perhaps the D gene, on 6 matching bases. V was cut back by 1 base and J by 8 bases, leaving a gap of 12 bases between them. In the germline V gene, CDR1 corresponds to SGHTA and CDR2 to FQGNSA. Counted from cysteine to phenylalanine, this CDR3 has 14 amino acids. Of all the DNA, just the CDR3 is kept, 42 bases in frame from base 1.